Below, 27 T cell receptor beta chains from the same sample are listed, as sequenced in a study of blood T cell repertoires in COVID-19. Profiled with immunoSEQ multiplex PCR; TCRdb holds only in-frame clones, not every one. The sample consists of around 240,000 clones, approximately 86% of them appearing once. Material for sequencing was peripheral blood. The receptors shown here come from a woman in her thirties who had recovered from COVID-19.

The chain has TRBV7-6 and TRBJ2-2; TRBD2 matches 15 bases. The CDR3 totals 18 residues. Trimming cost V 5 bases and J 3 bases; bases outside gene matches: 7. The germline V gene has CDR1 SGHVS and CDR2 FNYEAQ. The CDR3 bases are TGTGCCAGCAGCCCCGGACTAGCGGGGGGGCCTCACACCGGGGAGCTGTTTTTT. Its protein is CASSPGLAGGPHTGELFF.

The V gene is TRBV5-4, the J gene TRBJ1-2; 11 bases align to TRBD1. The CDR3 contains 15 residues. Trimming at V came to 4 bases and at J to 5 bases, leaving 7 bases not matched to a gene. CDR1 SGHNT and CDR2 YYREEE come from the germline V gene (reference sequence). The CDR3 DNA reads TGTGCCAGCAGCCAAAAGGACAGGGGGCTTTATGGCTACACCTTC. Protein sequence: CASSQKDRGLYGYTF. The full variable domain, with the rest looked up from reference TRBV5-4 and TRBJ1-2, is ETGVTQSPTHLIKTRGQQVTLRCSSQSGHNTVSWYQQALGQGPQFIFQYYREEENGRGNFPPRFSGLQFPNYSSELNVNALELDDSALYLCASSQKDRGLYGYTFGSGTRLTVV.

The chain recombines TRBV5-1 with TRBJ1-3, with 9 bases that match TRBD1. In germline, CDR1 is SGHRS, CDR2 YFSETQ. The V segment lost 4 bases and the J segment 0 bases; nucleotides outside the gene matches: 17. The CDR3 is 20 amino acids. This CDR3 reads CASSHGWGTGLWSSGNTIYF. CDR3 in DNA: TGCGCCAGCAGCCATGGCTGGGGGACAGGGCTTTGGAGCTCTGGAAACACCATATATTTT.

The J gene is TRBJ2-7, the V gene TRBV5-1; 8 nucleotides line up with TRBD1. The germline V gene has CDR1 SGHRS and CDR2 YFSETQ. This CDR3 comprises 16 residues. V dropped 3 bases and J dropped 3; count of bases not matched to a gene: 11. CDR3 sequence reads: CASSSEGQGGNYEQYF. As DNA, the CDR3 is TGCGCCAGCAGCTCCGAAGGACAGGGAGGAAACTACGAGCAGTACTTC.

The J gene is TRBJ1-2, the V gene TRBV4-3; TRBD1 aligns across 7 bases. Trimming at V came to 4 bases and at J to 0 bases, leaving 2 bases not matched to a gene. The CDR3 has 14 residues. Germline V gene lookup returns CDR1 LGHNA and CDR2 YSLEER. As DNA, the CDR3 is TGCGCCAGCAGCCCGACAGGGACTAACTATGGCTACACCTTC. Translating it yields CASSPTGTNYGYTF.

The CDR3 nucleotides read TGTGCCAGCAGCCTCCGGGACAGGGATGCATCACCCCTCCACTTT. It codes for CASSLRDRDASPLHF. The rearrangement joins TRBV6-2 or TRBV6-3 to TRBJ1-6; 9 nucleotides match TRBD1. Germline values: CDR1 MNHEY, CDR2 SVGEGT. The trim removed 6 bases at V and 10 bases at J, leaving 10 bases unmatched. The CDR3 consists of 15 residues.

This chain uses TRBV2 with TRBJ2-7, with D maybe TRBD2 (7 bases). CDR1 is SNHLY, CDR2 FYNNEI, per germline. Trimming shortened V by 7 bases and J by 3 bases, and 13 bases separated the two germline ends. The CDR3 sequence is 13 residues long. The CDR3 DNA reads TGTGCCAGCACCGGGGGGCTCATCTACGAGCAGTACTTC. This gives the protein CASTGGLIYEQYF.

This clone was seen a handful of times. The chain has TRBV5-4 and TRBJ1-1; tentatively, D is TRBD1 (5 bases). V lost 5 bases to trimming and J lost 1 base, with 9 bases between them. This CDR3 spans 13 amino acids. Germline CDR1 and CDR2: SGHNT and YYREEE (reference sequence). The CDR3 coding sequence is TGTGCCAGCAGTGGGCAGGGGAACACTGAAGCTTTCTTT. It is translated as CASSGQGNTEAFF. Using reference TRBV5-4 and TRBJ1-1 for the parts outside the CDR3, the full variable domain is ETGVTQSPTHLIKTRGQQVTLRCSSQSGHNTVSWYQQALGQGPQFIFQYYREEENGRGNFPPRFSGLQFPNYSSELNVNALELDDSALYLCASSGQGNTEAFFGQGTRLTVV.

CDR3: CASSPGNRPLYGYTF. CDR3 DNA: TGTGCCAGCTCACCGGGCAACAGGCCCCTCTATGGCTACACCTTC. V gene TRBV18 combines with J gene TRBJ1-2, with a possible D match to TRBD1 (5 bases). CDR3 length: 15 amino acids. The ends were cut back, 3 bases at V and 4 bases at J, with 15 bases in the middle. Germline V lookup: CDR1 KGHSH, CDR2 LQKENI.

V is TRBV2 and J is TRBJ1-2, with D perhaps TRBD1 (6 bases). Germline V gene sequence: CDR1 SNHLY, CDR2 FYNNEI. The CDR3 consists of 13 residues. Trimming pared 3 bases from V and 7 bases from J, leaving 12 bases between. CDR3 in amino acids: CASSDRQGGGYTF. The DNA for the CDR3 is TGTGCCAGCAGTGACCGGCAAGGGGGTGGCTACACCTTC.

A note on this clone: Additional DNA sequences in this sample encode the identical CDR3. The chain uses TRBV5-4 and TRBJ2-7; D perhaps matches TRBD2 (6 bases). The CDR3 spans 12 residues. Trimming left V 0 bases short and J 6 bases short, with 7 bases between. Per the germline V gene, CDR1 is SGHNT and CDR2 is YYREEE (reference sequence). In nucleotides, the CDR3 is TGTGCCAGCAGCTTGGGGAGGGCCGAGCAGTACTTC. Translating it yields CASSLGRAEQYF.

The chain uses TRBV2 and TRBJ2-5, with 9 bases fitting TRBD1. V trimming: 9 bases; J trimming: 2 bases; junction bases outside the gene matches: 4. This CDR3 is built from 13 residues. Germline CDR1 is SNHLY and CDR2 is FYNNEI. CDR3 protein: CASKTGGQETQYF. In DNA form, the CDR3 reads TGTGCCAGTAAGACAGGGGGGCAAGAGACCCAGTACTTC.

The chain employs TRBV7-2 and TRBJ2-7; TRBD2 agrees at 7 bases. The germline V gene encodes CDR1 SGHTA and CDR2 FQGNSA. The CDR3 sequence is 14 residues long. The V and J ends lost 3 bases and 3 bases, in that order; junction bases with no gene match: 5. CDR3 sequence: CASSFNRGDYEQYF. Here the CDR3 DNA reads TGTGCCAGCAGCTTCAATCGGGGGGACTACGAGCAGTACTTC.

This clone was found once. The V and J genes are TRBV9 and TRBJ2-3, with no clear D. Germline CDR1 reads SGDLS; CDR2 reads YYNGEE. V was cut by 0 bases and J by 2 bases, with 7 bases left in between. This CDR3 comprises 14 residues. The DNA for the CDR3 is TGTGCCAGCAGCGTAGGAGACAACACAGATACGCAGTATTTT. This codes for CASSVGDNTDTQYF.

The chain couples TRBV4-1 to TRBJ1-1, with a tentative D call TRBD1 (6 bases). The CDR3 consists of 14 residues. Germline V CDR1 and CDR2: MGHRA, YSYEKL. V was shortened by 1 base and J by 7 bases, with 13 bases between the two germline ends. As DNA, the CDR3 is TGCGCCAGCAGCCAAGTTGGACAGCCAGATGAAGCTTTCTTT. Encoded protein: CASSQVGQPDEAFF.

V gene TRBV6-5 combines with J gene TRBJ2-7, with 8 bases identical to TRBD1. V was pared by 4 bases and J by 4 bases, with 6 bases of the junction left unmatched. The length of the CDR3 is 14 residues. Germline V gene lookup returns CDR1 MNHEY and CDR2 SVGAGI. The CDR3 coding sequence is TGTGCCAGCAGTTCCGGACAGGGTTTATACGAGCAGTACTTC. This encodes CASSSGQGLYEQYF.

The J gene is TRBJ2-7, the V gene TRBV21-1; the listed D gene, TRBD2, was not tested against the DNA. TRBV21-1 is a pseudogene. The CDR3 runs 11 residues. Here the CDR3 reads CASSKPGGWYF. The CDR3 DNA reads TGTGCCAGCAGCAAGCCCGGCGGGTGGTACTTC.

The J gene is TRBJ2-3, the V gene TRBV6-6; TRBD1 is a possible D gene (6 bases). V dropped 8 bases and J dropped 3 bases, with 9 bases sitting between them. This CDR3 spans 12 amino acids. CDR1 and CDR2 from the germline V gene are MNHNY and SVGAGI (reference sequence). The CDR3 spells CASADSTDTQYF. The CDR3 region has the DNA TGTGCCAGCGCGGACAGTACAGATACGCAGTATTTT.

V gene TRBV12-3 or TRBV12-4 combines with J gene TRBJ2-7, with D unresolved. The CDR3 totals 12 residues. V shed 6 bases and J shed 4 bases, with 10 bases lying between them. CDR3 protein: CASSITEYEQYF. CDR3 DNA sequence: TGTGCCAGCAGCATAACAGAATACGAGCAGTACTTC.

The chain employs TRBV18 and TRBJ2-5; D may be TRBD1 (6 bases). Per germline, CDR1 KGHSH and CDR2 LQKENI. With 6 bases removed from V and 1 base from J, the gap between germline ends came to 12 bases. The CDR3 is 14 amino acids. The CDR3 DNA follows: TGTGCCAGCTCGCTGGACAGAGTCCAAGAGACCCAGTACTTC. It translates to CASSLDRVQETQYF.

The chain has TRBV28 and TRBJ2-7; maybe TRBD2 (5 bases). The CDR3 is 14 residues long. Between the trimmed V and J ends, which lost 5 bases and 6 bases, there was a span of 17 bases. The germline gives CDR1 MDHEN, CDR2 SYDVKM. The CDR3 region is CASSPTREAPEQYF. The CDR3 region has the DNA TGTGCCAGCAGTCCGACCCGGGAAGCCCCCGAGCAGTACTTC.

V is TRBV15 and J is TRBJ2-1; 8 bases fit TRBD1. CDR3 length: 15 amino acids. The germline V gene encodes CDR1 LNHNV and CDR2 YYDKDF (reference sequence). V dropped 2 bases and J dropped 5; count of bases not matched to a gene: 5. The CDR3 reads CATSRTGTGNNEQFF. The CDR3 DNA is TGTGCCACCAGCAGAACCGGGACAGGAAACAATGAGCAGTTCTTC.

The chain combines TRBV7-2 with TRBJ2-2; 7 bases fit TRBD1. Germline loops: CDR1 SGHTA, CDR2 FQGNSA. There are 16 residues in the CDR3. V lost 2 bases, J lost 0 bases, and 3 bases stayed unmatched. CDR3 coding DNA: TGTGCCAGCAGCTTAAATGGACAGGCGAACACCGGGGAGCTGTTTTTT. As protein: CASSLNGQANTGELFF.

This chain links TRBV10-1 with TRBJ2-3; 8 nucleotides align to TRBD1. CDR1 and CDR2 from the germline V gene are WNHNN and SYGVQD (reference sequence). This CDR3 has 14 amino acids. V dropped 10 bases and J dropped 5; count of bases not matched to a gene: 11. The DNA for the CDR3 is TGCGCCACCGGACAGGGTAGTATTCAAGATACGCAGTATTTT. This gives the protein CATGQGSIQDTQYF.

V usage is TRBV6-6 and J usage is TRBJ2-6, with TRBD1 identical over 8 bases. With 7 bases clipped from V and 2 bases from J, the junction kept 4 bases outside the gene matches. Germline V gene data show CDR1 as MNHNY and CDR2 as SVGAGI (reference sequence). This CDR3 comprises 15 residues. In nucleotides, the CDR3 is TGTGCCAGCACCGAGGACAGGGCTGGGGCCAACGTCCTGACTTTC. This translates into CASTEDRAGANVLTF.

As regards this clone: This CDR3 is also generated by other DNA sequences in the sample. In DNA, the CDR3 is TGTGCCAGCAGTGATCGCTACGAGCAGTACTTC. Amino acid sequence: CASSDRYEQYF. The chain employs TRBV6-1 and TRBJ2-7; D unresolved. The CDR3 extends over 11 amino acids. Germline CDR1 reads MNHNS; CDR2 reads SASEGT. Deletions cut 3 bases from V and 3 bases from J, with 3 bases between.

The V call is TRBV2, the J call TRBJ2-7; 12 positions agree with TRBD2. This CDR3 spans 16 amino acids. Unmatched junction bases numbered 7, after V lost 5 bases and J lost 2 bases. CDR1 is SNHLY and CDR2 is FYNNEI in the germline V gene. CDR3 protein: CASSKRTSGEAYEQYF. DNA of the CDR3: TGTGCCAGCAGTAAGAGGACTAGCGGGGAAGCCTACGAGCAGTACTTC.